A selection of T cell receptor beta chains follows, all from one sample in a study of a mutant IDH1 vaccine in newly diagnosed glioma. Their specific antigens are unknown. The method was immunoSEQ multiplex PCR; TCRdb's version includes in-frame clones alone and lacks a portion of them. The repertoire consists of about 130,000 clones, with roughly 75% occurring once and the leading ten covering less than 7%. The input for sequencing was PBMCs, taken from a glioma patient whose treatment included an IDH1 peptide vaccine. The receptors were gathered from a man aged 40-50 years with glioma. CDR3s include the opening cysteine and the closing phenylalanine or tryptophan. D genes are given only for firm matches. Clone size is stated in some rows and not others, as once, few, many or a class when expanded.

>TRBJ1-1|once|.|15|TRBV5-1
CASSLAQGLNTEAFF
TGCGCCAGCAGCTTGGCTCAGGGGTTGAACACTGAAGCTTTCTTT
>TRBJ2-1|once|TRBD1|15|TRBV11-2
CASSGRDRVYNEQFF
TGTGCCAGCAGCGGAAGGGACAGGGTCTACAATGAGCAGTTCTTC
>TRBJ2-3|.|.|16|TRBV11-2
CASSLAGFTSTDTQYF
TGTGCCAGCAGCTTAGCCGGGTTCACTAGCACAGATACGCAGTATTTT
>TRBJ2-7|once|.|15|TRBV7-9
CASSPEWQGSYEQYF
TGTGCCAGCAGCCCCGAGTGGCAGGGGTCCTACGAGCAGTACTTC
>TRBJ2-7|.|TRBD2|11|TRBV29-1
CSVRGGDEQYF
TGCAGCGTCCGGGGAGGGGACGAGCAGTACTTC
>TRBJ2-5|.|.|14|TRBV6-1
CASIKGGPQETQYF
TGTGCCAGCATCAAGGGGGGGCCCCAAGAGACCCAGTACTTC
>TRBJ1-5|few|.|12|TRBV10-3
CAISYQGQPQHF
TGTGCCATCAGTTACCAGGGACAGCCCCAGCATTTT
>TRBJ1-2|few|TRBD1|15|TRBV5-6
CASSVDRGRSYGYTF
TGTGCCAGCAGCGTGGACAGGGGGCGATCCTATGGCTACACCTTC
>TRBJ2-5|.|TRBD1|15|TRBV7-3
CASSPDRVPRETQYF
TGTGCCAGCAGCCCCGACAGGGTCCCTCGGGAGACCCAGTACTTC
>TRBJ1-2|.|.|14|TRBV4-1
CASSQDLVGAGYTF
TGCGCCAGCAGCCAAGATCTGGTGGGGGCTGGCTACACCTTC
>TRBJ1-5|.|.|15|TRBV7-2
CASSREGYSNQPQHF
TGTGCCAGCAGCCGGGAGGGGTATAGCAATCAGCCCCAGCATTTT
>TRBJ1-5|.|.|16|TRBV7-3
CASSLITANSNQPQHF
TGTGCCAGCAGCTTAATCACAGCTAATAGCAATCAGCCCCAGCATTTT
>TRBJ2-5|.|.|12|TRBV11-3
CASSDGPETQYF
TGTGCCAGCAGCGATGGGCCTGAGACCCAGTACTTC
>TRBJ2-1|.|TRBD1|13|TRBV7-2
CASSPGQGGSQFF
TGTGCCAGCAGCCCGGGACAGGGGGGCTCACAGTTCTTC
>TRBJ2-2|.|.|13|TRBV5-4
CASSLALTGELFF
TGTGCCAGCAGCTTGGCCCTCACCGGGGAGCTGTTTTTT
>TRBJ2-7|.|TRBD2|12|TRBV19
CASSMGGFEQYF
TGTGCCAGTAGTATGGGAGGGTTCGAGCAGTACTTC
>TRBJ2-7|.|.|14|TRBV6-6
CASTLGTGSYEQYF
TGTGCCAGCACCCTAGGGACGGGAAGTTACGAGCAGTACTTC
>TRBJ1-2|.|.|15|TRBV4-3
CASSQDWGVGYGYTF
TGCGCCAGCAGCCAAGATTGGGGTGTCGGTTATGGCTACACCTTC
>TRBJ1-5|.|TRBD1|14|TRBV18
CASSRGQGNQPQHF
TGTGCCAGCTCACGGGGACAGGGGAATCAGCCCCAGCATTTT
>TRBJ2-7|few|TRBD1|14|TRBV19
CASRSGGAQGEQYF
TGTGCCAGTAGGTCAGGGGGCGCCCAGGGGGAGCAGTACTTC
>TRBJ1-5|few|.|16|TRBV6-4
CASSDGKLWSNQPQHF
TGTGCCAGCAGTGACGGGAAACTGTGGAGCAATCAGCCCCAGCATTTT
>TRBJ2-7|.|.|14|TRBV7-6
CASSLSMRGYEQYF
TGTGCCAGCAGCTTATCAATGAGGGGCTACGAGCAGTACTTC
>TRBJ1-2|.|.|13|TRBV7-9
CASSLGQGYGYTF
TGTGCCAGCAGCTTAGGTCAGGGATATGGCTACACCTTC
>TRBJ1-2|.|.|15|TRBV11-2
CASSSPLLEDGGYTF
TGTGCCAGCAGCTCCCCACTTTTAGAGGATGGCGGCTACACCTTC
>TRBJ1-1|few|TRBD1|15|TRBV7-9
CASSLDRVANTEAFF
TGTGCCAGCAGCTTGGACAGGGTTGCGAACACTGAAGCTTTCTTT
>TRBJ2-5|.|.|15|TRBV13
CASSLGHGGRETQYF
TGTGCCAGCAGCTTAGGCCACGGGGGTAGGGAGACCCAGTACTTC
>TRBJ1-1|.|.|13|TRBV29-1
CSVEGGPGPEAFF
TGCAGCGTTGAGGGGGGGCCAGGGCCTGAAGCTTTCTTT
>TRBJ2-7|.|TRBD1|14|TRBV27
CASSKTGLPYEQYF
TGTGCCAGCAGTAAGACAGGGTTGCCCTACGAGCAGTACTTC
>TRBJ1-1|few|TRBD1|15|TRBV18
CASSHPRTGINEAFF
TGTGCCAGCTCCCACCCCCGGACAGGGATTAATGAAGCTTTCTTT
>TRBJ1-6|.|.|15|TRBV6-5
CASSYRGVQNSPLHF
TGTGCCAGCAGTTACCGCGGGGTGCAGAATTCACCCCTCCACTTT
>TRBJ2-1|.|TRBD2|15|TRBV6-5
CASSRSGGPYNEQFF
TGTGCCAGCAGTCGGAGCGGGGGGCCTTACAATGAGCAGTTCTTC
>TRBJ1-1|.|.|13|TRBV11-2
CASSLRGAAEAFF
TGTGCCAGCAGCTTACGTGGGGCAGCTGAAGCTTTCTTT
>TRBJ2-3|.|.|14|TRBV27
CASRMGIFTDTQYF
TGTGCCAGCAGAATGGGCATTTTCACAGATACGCAGTATTTT
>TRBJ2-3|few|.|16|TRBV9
CASSVESGAAADTQYF
TGTGCCAGCAGCGTAGAGTCAGGGGCGGCTGCAGATACGCAGTATTTT
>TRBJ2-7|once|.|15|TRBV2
CASSEMDSSSYEQYF
TGTGCCAGCAGTGAAATGGACAGTTCCTCCTACGAGCAGTACTTC
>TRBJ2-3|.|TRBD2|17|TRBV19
CASSRSGLDKSTDTQYF
TGTGCCAGTAGTCGGTCGGGACTAGACAAAAGCACAGATACGCAGTATTTT
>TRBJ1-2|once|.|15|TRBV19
CASNPDSPVPYGYTF
TGTGCCAGTAATCCTGACAGTCCGGTACCCTATGGCTACACCTTC
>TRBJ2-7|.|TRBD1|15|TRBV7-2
CASSLVDRNTYEQYF
TGTGCCAGCAGCTTAGTGGACAGGAACACCTACGAGCAGTACTTC
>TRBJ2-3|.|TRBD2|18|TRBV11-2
CASSLDGSGGPSTDTQYF
TGTGCCAGCAGCTTAGATGGTAGCGGGGGACCGAGCACAGATACGCAGTATTTT
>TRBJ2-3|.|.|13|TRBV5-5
CASKRGGTDTQYF
TGTGCCAGCAAGAGAGGGGGCACAGATACGCAGTATTTT
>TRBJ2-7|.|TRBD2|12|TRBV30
CAWGDYSYEQYF
TGTGCCTGGGGGGACTACTCCTACGAGCAGTACTTC
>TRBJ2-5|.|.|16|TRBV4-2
CASSQGSLDRQETQYF
TGTGCCAGCAGCCAAGGGTCCCTCGACAGGCAAGAGACCCAGTACTTC
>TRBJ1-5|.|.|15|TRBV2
CASSEASGSNQPQHF
TGTGCCAGCAGTGAAGCGTCAGGTAGCAATCAGCCCCAGCATTTT
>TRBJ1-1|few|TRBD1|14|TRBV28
CASRPGTVNTEAFF
TGTGCCAGCAGGCCCGGGACAGTGAACACTGAAGCTTTCTTT
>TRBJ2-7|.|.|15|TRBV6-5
CASSYSKQVGYEQYF
TGTGCCAGCAGTTACTCGAAGCAGGTGGGCTACGAGCAGTACTTC
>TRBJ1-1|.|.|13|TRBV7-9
CASTKGTDTEAFF
TGTGCCAGCACCAAAGGGACCGACACTGAAGCTTTCTTT
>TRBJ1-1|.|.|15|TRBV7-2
CASSLRGQGVTEAFF
TGTGCCAGCAGCTTAAGAGGGCAGGGAGTCACTGAAGCTTTCTTT
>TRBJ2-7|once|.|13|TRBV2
CASSDSRHYEQYF
TGTGCCAGCAGTGATAGCCGACACTACGAGCAGTACTTC
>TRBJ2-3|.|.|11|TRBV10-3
CAISEVDTQYF
TGTGCCATCAGTGAAGTAGATACGCAGTATTTT
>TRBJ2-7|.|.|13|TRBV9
CASSVGLAYEQYF
TGTGCCAGCAGCGTTGGTCTAGCGTACGAGCAGTACTTC
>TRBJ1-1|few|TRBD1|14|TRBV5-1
CASSFWDRNTEAFF
TGCGCCAGCAGCTTTTGGGACAGGAACACTGAAGCTTTCTTT
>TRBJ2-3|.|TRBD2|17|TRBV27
CASSKRLGGGRVATQYF
TGTGCCAGCAGTAAAAGGTTGGGGGGGGGTCGCGTGGCTACGCAGTATTTT
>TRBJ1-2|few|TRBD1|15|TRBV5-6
CASSHGTGGSYGYTF
TGTGCCAGCAGCCACGGGACAGGGGGATCCTATGGCTACACCTTC